The entry that follows covers one T cell receptor (beta chain) sequence. Libraries were prepared by immunoSEQ multiplex PCR; TCRdb keeps only in-frame clonotypes and omits some of them. The table shows more than 250,000 clones, with 70% to 90% occurring only once. The CDR3 totals 16 residues. Germline V gives CDR1 LNHDA, CDR2 SQIVND (reference sequence). V gave up 4 bases and J gave up 3 bases; unmatched junction bases: 7. The data belong to a study of blood T cell repertoires in COVID-19. The chain carries TRBV19 and TRBJ2-1; 9 bases are shared with TRBD2. The TCR was taken from a man aged 18-30 years who had recovered from COVID-19. The sample was peripheral blood. The CDR3 spells CASSSETSGFYNEQFF. The DNA for the CDR3 is TGTGCCAGTAGTAGCGAGACTAGCGGATTCTACAATGAGCAGTTCTTC.